This TCR beta chain was recovered during a study of CD8 T cells in ankylosing spondylitis. Overall study findings and caveats: Blood of patients with ankylosing spondylitis appeared to be characterized by a TCR beta motif of several highly homologous variants.

At least ten counts were recorded for this clonotype. Its target is not known. TCRdb independently ran MiXCR on the 5' RACE reads; one entry per CDR3 protein. The sample gives hundreds of thousands of distinct CDR3 sequences, 10% to 15% of which show up once; roughly 0.51% is in the top ten. Germline V gene lookup returns CDR1 MNHNS and CDR2 SASEGT. Unmatched junction bases numbered 8, after V lost 6 bases and J lost 9 bases. This CDR3 has 16 residues. This chain connects TRBV6-1 to TRBJ2-1; 16 bases map to TRBD2. Sequenced material: blood, either unsorted or a sorted T cell fraction (not recorded which). This TCR was recovered from a male donor with ankylosing spondylitis. The CDR3 protein is CASRNRGLAGGGEQFF. DNA of the CDR3: TGTGCCAGCAGAAACAGGGGACTAGCGGGAGGGGGTGAGCAGTTCTTC.